This paragraph covers one T cell receptor (beta chain) sequence. The sample is drawn from a study of blood T cell repertoires in COVID-19. Study details: Samples came from the United States, Italy and Spain, spanning acute and convalescent COVID-19. The cDNA or gDNA used as material had been derived from T cells, B-cell-depleted T cells, or PBMCs.

In the authors' workflow: By means of reference gene primer amplification, nucleated cell counts were estimated. The protocol was immunoSEQ multiplex PCR, while the TCRdb copy is restricted to in-frame clones and leaves out a portion. That table gives V, J and clone size, and the DNA gave D and trimming. The table has some 25,000 clones, 80% to 95% seen once. The length of the CDR3 is 15 residues. In germline, CDR1 is SGHNT, CDR2 YENEEA. V shed 1 base, J shed 6 bases, and the junction held 5 bases outside the gene matches. The sample taken for sequencing was peripheral blood. The TCR was taken from a human donor in a cohort sampled during active COVID-19. The chain joins TRBV11-3 to TRBJ2-7; 11 positions match TRBD1. CDR3 nucleotides: TGTGCCAGCAGCTTAGTTTTGGACAGGGGGCGCGAGCAGTACTTC. It yields the protein CASSLVLDRGREQYF.